One and the same sample provided the 30 T cell receptor beta chains below, sequenced in a study of identical twins. TCRdb re-called the 5' RACE reads with MiXCR, one entry per CDR3 protein. The sample carries around 470,000 distinct CDR3 sequences, 11% to 15% recorded once. These data are also associated with another study on yellow fever vaccine responses in identical twins.

Source material: CD4+ T cells sorted from blood. The receptors come from a woman aged 18-30 years in good health.

Only a few counts were recorded for this clonotype. This chain connects TRBV4-2 to TRBJ2-7; tentatively, D is TRBD2 (6 bases). CDR1 LGHNA and CDR2 YNFKEQ come from the germline V gene. The V and J ends lost 2 bases and 3 bases respectively, with 14 bases between them. This CDR3 spans 15 amino acids. The CDR3 bases are TGTGCCAGCAGCCAATCCCGGGAGCGCGTCTACGAGCAGTACTTC. Translating it yields CASSQSRERVYEQYF.

The V and J genes are TRBV4-1 and TRBJ1-1; 7 nucleotides line up with TRBD1. CDR3 length: 15 residues. Germline loops: CDR1 MGHRA, CDR2 YSYEKL. With 1 base clipped from V and 1 base from J, the junction kept 3 bases outside the gene matches. The CDR3 nucleotides are TGCGCCAGCAGCCAAGGGACAGGCCCGAACACTGAAGCTTTCTTT. Translation gives CASSQGTGPNTEAFF.

This clonotype was seen a few times. The chain has TRBV10-3 and TRBJ2-3; D gene uncertain. This CDR3 spans 13 amino acids. Trimming removed 2 bases at V and 0 bases at J, with 3 bases between. Germline loops: CDR1 ENHRY, CDR2 SYGVKD. This chain's CDR3 is CAISEVSTDTQYF. DNA for the CDR3: TGTGCCATCAGTGAGGTCAGCACAGATACGCAGTATTTT.

This clonotype was seen a handful of times. CDR3 sequence (DNA): TGCGCCAGCAGCACAGTAGCGGGGATGACCTACGAGCAGTACTTC. Translation: CASSTVAGMTYEQYF. The chain employs TRBV5-1 and TRBJ2-7; 8 bases line up with TRBD2. J lost 2 bases, V lost 4 bases, and 8 bases had no gene match. The CDR3 spans 15 residues. Germline V gene lookup returns CDR1 SGHRS and CDR2 YFSETQ.

This clonotype was seen a few times. V is TRBV2 and J is TRBJ1-2; no firm D call. CDR1 SNHLY and CDR2 FYNNEI come from the germline V gene. The CDR3 runs to 12 residues. Between the trimmed V and J ends, which lost 4 bases and 4 bases, there was a span of 7 bases. The CDR3 protein is CASSVRIYGYTF. The CDR3 region has the DNA TGTGCCAGCAGTGTCAGGATCTATGGCTACACCTTC.

This clonotype was counted ten times or more. This chain connects TRBV29-1 to TRBJ2-7; 7 bases are shared with TRBD1. The ends lost 6 bases at V and 3 bases at J; junction bases unmatched: 11. The germline gives CDR1 SQVTM, CDR2 ANQGSEA. The CDR3 spans 14 residues. The CDR3 DNA follows: TGCAGCGTCAACAAGGGGGCGCAAAGCTACGAGCAGTACTTC. Translated, it gives CSVNKGAQSYEQYF.

In its sample, this clonotype was seen a few times. This rearrangement joins TRBV10-3 to TRBJ2-7; 9 bases align to TRBD2. CDR1 and CDR2 (germline): ENHRY, SYGVKD. CDR3 length: 15 residues. V lost 4 bases to trimming and J lost 3 bases; unmatched junction nucleotides: 7. CDR3 sequence (DNA): TGTGCCATCAGTGGCGGGGGGGCAGGGCTCTACGAGCAGTACTTC. It encodes CAISGGGAGLYEQYF.

The chain couples TRBV7-8 to TRBJ2-7; 7 bases line up with TRBD2. CDR1 and CDR2 (germline): SGHVS, FQNEAQ. This CDR3 region has 17 residues. Germline trimming cut 0 bases from V and 2 bases from J; bases unmatched to any gene: 10. CDR3 bases: TGTGCCAGCAGCTTAGCGGGCGGGGGTGTATCCCCCTACGAGCAGTACTTC. This encodes CASSLAGGGVSPYEQYF.

This clonotype was seen more than once but under ten times. This chain uses TRBV18 with TRBJ1-2; the D is unclear. CDR3 length: 13 amino acids. Trimming pared 4 bases from V and 0 bases from J, leaving 6 bases between. Germline CDR1 is KGHSH and CDR2 is LQKENI. CDR3 in DNA: TGTGCCAGCTCACACGACCCTAACTATGGCTACACCTTC. It translates to CASSHDPNYGYTF.

This clonotype came up a few times. CDR3 nucleotides: TGTGCCATCAGTGGGATCACCGGGGAGCTGTTTTTT. This gives the protein CAISGITGELFF. The rearrangement joins TRBV10-3 to TRBJ2-2; D is uncertain. The CDR3 loop spans 12 amino acids. Deletions cut 4 bases from V and 4 bases from J, with 4 bases between. Germline V lookup: CDR1 ENHRY, CDR2 SYGVKD.

The rearrangement uses TRBV29-1 and TRBJ1-1; 7 bases match TRBD1. The germline V gene has CDR1 SQVTM and CDR2 ANQGSEA. With V trimmed by 8 bases and J by 4 bases, 16 bases remained unmatched. The CDR3 runs 15 residues. The CDR3 sequence: CSTRDRNKKATEAFF. The DNA for the CDR3 is TGCAGCACTCGGGACAGAAACAAAAAAGCCACTGAAGCTTTCTTT.

V and J are TRBV2 and TRBJ2-7, with a weak D call TRBD1 (5 bases). CDR1 SNHLY and CDR2 FYNNEI come from the germline V gene. The CDR3 sequence is 12 residues long. Trimming pared 11 bases from V and 3 bases from J, leaving 14 bases between. The CDR3 DNA sequence: TGTGCCTACAGGTCGGCAGGCTACGAGCAGTACTTC. Amino acids: CAYRSAGYEQYF.

There are many counts of this clonotype. V usage is TRBV3-1 and J usage is TRBJ2-1; no firm D call. The V and J ends lost 3 bases and 2 bases respectively, with 8 bases between them. Germline assignment: CDR1 LGHDT and CDR2 YNNKEL (reference sequence). The CDR3 totals 14 residues. DNA for the CDR3: TGTGCCAGCAGCCAGGGCGGAACCTACAATGAGCAGTTCTTC. It encodes CASSQGGTYNEQFF.

This clonotype was picked up a small number of times. The J gene is TRBJ2-7, the V gene TRBV5-1; 8 bases line up with TRBD2. Germline V gene data show CDR1 as SGHRS and CDR2 as YFSETQ. V lost 5 bases, J lost 3 bases, and 13 bases stayed unmatched. This CDR3 region has 16 residues. Written as DNA, the CDR3 is TGCGCCAGCAGGTTGCGGCTAGCGGGCGACCTCTACGAGCAGTACTTC. Translating gives CASRLRLAGDLYEQYF.

The chain joins TRBV5-5 to TRBJ1-1; D is perhaps TRBD1 (6 bases). V lost 6 bases and J lost 3, with 12 bases in between. The length of the CDR3 is 13 residues. The germline gives CDR1 SGHKS, CDR2 YYEKEE (reference sequence). CDR3 residues: CASNTRGDTEAFF. The DNA of the CDR3 is TGTGCCAGCAATACCAGGGGTGACACTGAAGCTTTCTTT.

This clonotype was counted only a few times. The V call is TRBV5-1, the J call TRBJ2-2; TRBD2 aligns across 7 bases. V lost 7 bases, J lost 5 bases, and 5 bases stayed unmatched. The CDR3 extends over 13 amino acids. Germline V CDR1 and CDR2: SGHRS, YFSETQ. The CDR3 region has the DNA TGCGCCAGCCGACTAGCATCGACCGGGGAGCTGTTTTTT. Protein: CASRLASTGELFF.

This clonotype was seen only a few times. The chain has TRBV7-3 and TRBJ2-2; D gene uncertain. Trimming removed 0 bases from V and 6 bases from J, with 5 bases in between. Germline CDR1 SGHTA, CDR2 FQGTGA. This CDR3 is built from 13 residues. The CDR3 spells CASSLTQAGELFF. CDR3 nucleotide sequence: TGTGCCAGCAGCTTAACTCAAGCCGGGGAGCTGTTTTTT.

The chain is built from TRBV2 and TRBJ2-1; TRBD1 matches at 9 bases. V shed 6 bases, J shed 10 bases, and the junction held 4 bases outside the gene matches. Germline assignment: CDR1 SNHLY and CDR2 FYNNEI. This CDR3 contains 12 residues. The CDR3 reads CASRGTGQEQFF. The CDR3 DNA follows: TGTGCCAGCAGAGGGACAGGGCAGGAGCAGTTCTTC.

V and J are TRBV15 and TRBJ1-2, with D uncertain. There are 12 residues in the CDR3. The germline V gene has CDR1 LNHNV and CDR2 YYDKDF (reference sequence). V dropped 5 bases and J dropped 2 bases, with 6 bases sitting between them. The CDR3 loop is CATSLTNYGYTF. CDR3 coding DNA: TGTGCCACCAGCCTGACGAACTATGGCTACACCTTC.

V and J are TRBV5-1 and TRBJ2-7; D possibly corresponds to TRBD1 (6 bases). Per the germline V gene, CDR1 is SGHRS and CDR2 is YFSETQ. CDR3 length: 15 amino acids. V lost 0 bases and J 5 bases, leaving 15 bases between the germline ends. The CDR3 protein is CASSLEGRGANEQYF. The CDR3 nucleotides read TGCGCCAGCAGCTTGGAAGGCAGGGGCGCCAACGAGCAGTACTTC.

This clonotype was seen a handful of times. The rearrangement uses TRBV7-2 and TRBJ2-3; D is unclear. Germline values: CDR1 SGHTA, CDR2 FQGNSA. The CDR3 contains 13 residues. Trimming shortened V by 6 bases and J by 3 bases, and 10 bases separated the two germline ends. The CDR3 region has the DNA TGTGCCAGCAGACAACATGGGACAGATACGCAGTATTTT. Translated, it gives CASRQHGTDTQYF.

The chain recombines TRBV5-1 with TRBJ1-1; 7 nucleotides line up with TRBD1. V trimming: 4 bases; J trimming: 2 bases; junction bases outside the gene matches: 5. This CDR3 is 14 amino acids long. Germline loops: CDR1 SGHRS, CDR2 YFSETQ. CDR3 DNA: TGCGCCAGCAGCCAGCAGGGGGGAAACACTGAAGCTTTCTTT. Translated: CASSQQGGNTEAFF.

The rearrangement joins TRBV12-3 or TRBV12-4 to TRBJ2-7; TRBD1 matches 9 bases. J lost 2 bases, V lost 7 bases, and 6 bases had no gene match. The CDR3 is made up of 14 amino acids. CDR3 protein: CASTKTGGTYEQYF. DNA for the CDR3: TGTGCCAGCACTAAGACAGGGGGGACCTACGAGCAGTACTTC.

J is TRBJ1-2 and V is TRBV20-1, with a tentative D call TRBD1 (6 bases). V dropped 0 bases and J dropped 2 bases, with 7 bases sitting between them. This CDR3 spans 13 amino acids. Germline CDR1 is DFQATT and CDR2 is SNEGSKA (reference sequence). The CDR3 region has the DNA TGCAGTGCTAGAGAAGGACAGAACTATGGCTACACCTTC. Residues: CSAREGQNYGYTF.

This clonotype was seen ten or more times. The rearrangement links TRBV28 to TRBJ2-1; 12 bases agree with TRBD1. Per the germline V gene, CDR1 is MDHEN and CDR2 is SYDVKM. The CDR3 runs 16 residues. With 5 bases clipped from V and 7 bases from J, the junction kept 9 bases outside the gene matches. CDR3 nucleotide sequence: TGTGCCAGCAGTCTACCGGGACAGGGGGCAAGGAATGAGCAGTTCTTC. Protein product: CASSLPGQGARNEQFF.

Only a few counts were recorded for this clonotype. The chain links TRBV7-2 to TRBJ2-7; D is unclear. The germline gives CDR1 SGHTA, CDR2 FQGNSA. This CDR3 has 14 residues. Trimming took 1 base from V and 0 from J, leaving 7 bases between them. CDR3 loop: CASSLGFFSYEQYF. In DNA form, the CDR3 reads TGTGCCAGCAGCTTAGGGTTCTTCTCCTACGAGCAGTACTTC.

The V and J genes are TRBV5-1 and TRBJ2-3; the match to TRBD2 covers 11 bases. CDR1 and CDR2 from the germline V gene are SGHRS and YFSETQ. This CDR3 region has 17 residues. J gave up 2 bases and V 4 bases, and 9 bases lay outside the gene matches. In DNA form, the CDR3 reads TGCGCCAGCAGCGAGCTAGCGGGGGGCCTATCCACAGATACGCAGTATTTT. Translating it yields CASSELAGGLSTDTQYF.

There are a few counts of this clonotype. This chain links TRBV11-1 with TRBJ2-7; 7 bases fit TRBD1. The CDR3 extends over 18 amino acids. Trimming took 5 bases from V and 7 from J; bases not matched to a gene: 23. Germline V gene sequence: CDR1 SGHAT, CDR2 FQDESV (reference sequence). Written as DNA, the CDR3 is TGTGCCAGCAGCCGCACTCCACTTATGACAGGGACAATCGCGGAGCAGTACTTC. Its translation: CASSRTPLMTGTIAEQYF.

The genes are TRBV11-2 and TRBJ2-3, with 14 bases matching TRBD2. With 6 bases clipped from V and 6 bases from J, the junction kept 14 bases outside the gene matches. This CDR3 spans 18 amino acids. Per germline, CDR1 SGHAT and CDR2 FQNNGV. CDR3 residues: CASRGLAGVSSYRDTQYF. For the CDR3, the DNA is TGTGCCAGCAGGGGACTAGCGGGAGTCTCCTCTTATAGGGATACGCAGTATTTT.

The chain has TRBV18 and TRBJ2-1; D unresolved. Germline V lookup: CDR1 KGHSH, CDR2 LQKENI. This CDR3 is 13 amino acids long. Trimming took 3 bases from V and 5 from J, leaving 8 bases between them. The CDR3 nucleotides read TGTGCCAGCTCACCGTCAGTGGACAATGAGCAGTTCTTC. Residues: CASSPSVDNEQFF.